This entry concerns a single TCR beta chain. Its specific antigen is unknown. No qualities accompany the bases; no much larger clone lies one base away. The CDR3 regions of human TCRbeta chains were analyzed by immunosequencing. In the source study's methods: Repertoire TCRs were matched against a reference library of SARS-CoV-2-specific TCRs generated with the MIRA antigen-specificity platform. Breadth was defined as the fraction of unique TCRs that were SARS-CoV-2-associated, and depth was defined as the fraction of total T cells that were SARS-CoV-2-associated. Each spike-specific TCR was assigned to its reactive spike region and to a CD4 or CD8 class using the MIRA data. Log10-transformed breadth and depth values were compared by one-way ANOVA with Sidak's multiple comparisons tests. What TCRdb holds here is the immuneACCESS table cut down to in-frame rearrangements. Part of the clones is not present; checked against another copy, under half of the missing clones reflect an unresolved V gene, and the others are unexplained. V and J calls and clone size are copied from that table; D and trimming were computed from the DNA. A total of under 80,000 clones appear in this sample, less than 85% of them only once. 23% of the sample is taken by the ten largest.

From its cysteine to its phenylalanine, the CDR3 spans 13 amino acids. The DNA shown is the 39-base CDR3, in frame from base 1. V loses 7 bases of germline sequence and J loses 2 bases, and the interval between the two ends is 11 bases. Read against the paper, the sample's time point label means: baseline before first vaccination. What the treatment or condition label conveys for this sample: meningococcal conjugate vaccine given as trial control. The vaccinee samples were drawn from two UK trials, COV001 and COV002, one of which was a single-blind randomized controlled phase 2/3 trial testing AZD1222 (ChAdOx1 nCoV-19) in healthy adults. For TCRbeta chain sequencing, PBMC samples from trial participants were taken at day 0 and at day 28 after the second dose. The data derive from a study of T cell responses to AZD1222 COVID-19 vaccine (dated by TCRdb to the early 2020s). Some background on the complete study: A total of around 240 trial participants underwent TCR sequencing, of whom about 210 had received two doses of AZD1222 and 26 had received two doses of the MenACWY control vaccine. Enrollment into the trials was organized by age into subgroups of 18-55, 56-69 and 70-plus years, and those subgroups contained about 160, 30 and 59 TCR-sequenced participants, respectively. Overall study results and their limits: The 56-69-year group was small, and its depth increase did not reach significance, likely because of low power. Nearly half of unique spike-specific TCRs reportedly recognized epitopes outside regions mutated in the B.1.351 and B.1.1.7 variants. Because no day 14 peak-response samples were available, repertoires were characterized only after the peak T cell response. Participants were mostly white British, with more females than males. The authors suggested clonal diversity may have been underestimated. Vaccine-associated CD4 TCRs spanned the whole spike protein, with dominant responses in regions 160-218 and 743-854. Only five or six AZD1222 recipients were SARS-CoV-2 seropositive at baseline, limiting conclusions about previously exposed vaccinees. After two AZD1222 doses, both the breadth and the depth of spike-specific TCRs were significantly higher than at day 0 and than in MenACWY recipients.

The clonotype was recovered from an adult in good health. The sequence is built from TRBV12-3 or TRBV12-4 and TRBJ1-2; a tentative D match to TRBD1 spans 5 bases. The sequencing used peripheral blood, collected on day 0 of MenACWY control vaccination. The bases read TGTGCCAGCACCAGGGAACAGAACTATGGCTACACCTTC. It codes for CASTREQNYGYTF.